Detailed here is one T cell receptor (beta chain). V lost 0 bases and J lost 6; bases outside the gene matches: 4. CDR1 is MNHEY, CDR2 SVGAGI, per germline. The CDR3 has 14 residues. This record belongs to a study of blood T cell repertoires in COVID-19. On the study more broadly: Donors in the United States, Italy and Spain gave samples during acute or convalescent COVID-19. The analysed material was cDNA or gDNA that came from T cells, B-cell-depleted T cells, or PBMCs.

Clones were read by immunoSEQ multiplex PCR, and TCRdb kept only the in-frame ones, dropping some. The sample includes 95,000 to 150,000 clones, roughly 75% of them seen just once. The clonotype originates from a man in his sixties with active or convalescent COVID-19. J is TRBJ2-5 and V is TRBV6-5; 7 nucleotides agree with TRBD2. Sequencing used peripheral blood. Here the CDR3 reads CASSYSRTRQTQYF. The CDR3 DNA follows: TGTGCCAGCAGTTACTCGAGGACTAGACAGACCCAGTACTTC.